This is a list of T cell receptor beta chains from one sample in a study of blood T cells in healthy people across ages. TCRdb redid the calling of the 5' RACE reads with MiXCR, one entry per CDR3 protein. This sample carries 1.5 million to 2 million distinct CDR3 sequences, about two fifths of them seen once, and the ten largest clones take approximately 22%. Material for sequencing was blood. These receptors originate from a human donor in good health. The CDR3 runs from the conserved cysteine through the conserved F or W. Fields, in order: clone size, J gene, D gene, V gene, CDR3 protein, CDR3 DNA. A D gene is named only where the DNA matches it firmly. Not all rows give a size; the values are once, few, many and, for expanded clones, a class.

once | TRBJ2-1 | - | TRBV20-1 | CSASAHNNEQFF | TGCAGTGCTAGTGCACACAACAATGAGCAGTTCTTC
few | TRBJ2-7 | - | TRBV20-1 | CSTPGQEGYEQYF | TGCAGCACCCCCGGGCAGGAGGGCTACGAGCAGTACTTC
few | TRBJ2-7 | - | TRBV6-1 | CATLPSEEPFYEQYF | TGTGCCACCTTGCCGTCCGAAGAACCATTCTACGAGCAGTACTTC
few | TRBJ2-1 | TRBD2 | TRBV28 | CASSTPSGGVNEQFF | TGTGCCAGCAGTACGCCTAGCGGGGGGGTAAATGAGCAGTTCTTC
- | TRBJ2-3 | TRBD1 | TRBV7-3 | CASSRDRNSDTQYF | TGTGCCAGCAGTCGGGACAGAAACTCAGATACGCAGTATTTT
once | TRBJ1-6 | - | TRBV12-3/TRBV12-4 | CASRPGEGTPLHF | TGTGCCAGCAGACCCGGGGAGGGGACACCCCTCCACTTT
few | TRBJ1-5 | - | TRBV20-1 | CSARDSVSNQPQHF | TGCAGTGCTAGAGACTCGGTAAGCAATCAGCCCCAGCATTTT
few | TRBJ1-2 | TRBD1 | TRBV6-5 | CASKPPGTAYGYTF | TGTGCCAGCAAACCCCCCGGGACAGCCTATGGCTACACCTTC
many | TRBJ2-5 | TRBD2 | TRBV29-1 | CSPRTSGETQYF | TGCAGCCCACGGACTAGCGGAGAGACCCAGTACTTC
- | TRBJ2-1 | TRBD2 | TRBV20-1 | CSAGTGGRFNEQFF | TGCAGTGCCGGAACGGGGGGGCGGTTTAATGAGCAGTTCTTC
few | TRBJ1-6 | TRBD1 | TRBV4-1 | CASSLGQGAPLHF | TGCGCCAGCAGCCTAGGACAGGGTGCACCCCTCCACTTT
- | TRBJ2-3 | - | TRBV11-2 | CASSVLRDTQYF | TGTGCCAGCAGCGTCCTTAGGGATACGCAGTATTTT
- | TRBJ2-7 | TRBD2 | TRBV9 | CANNGLAVSSYEQYF | TGTGCCAACAACGGACTAGCGGTGAGCTCCTACGAGCAGTACTTC
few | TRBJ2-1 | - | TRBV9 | CASSVGDTYNEQFF | TGTGCCAGCAGCGTAGGGGACACATACAATGAGCAGTTCTTC
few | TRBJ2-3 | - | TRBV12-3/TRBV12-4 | CASTLEGQSTDTQYF | TGTGCCAGCACTTTGGAGGGGCAGAGCACAGATACGCAGTATTTT
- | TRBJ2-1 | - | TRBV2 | CASSIPLGRFSYNEQFF | TGTGCCAGCAGTATCCCGCTGGGGCGCTTCTCCTACAATGAGCAGTTCTTC
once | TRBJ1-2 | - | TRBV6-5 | CASTWGGAFGGHTF | TGTGCCAGCACCTGGGGGGGGGCGTTCGGCGGCCACACCTTC
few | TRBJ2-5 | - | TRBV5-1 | CASSTGREQETQYF | TGCGCCAGCAGCACAGGACGAGAACAAGAGACCCAGTACTTC
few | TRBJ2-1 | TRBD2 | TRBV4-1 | CASSQEGVAGDEQFF | TGCGCCAGCAGCCAAGAAGGGGTAGCGGGAGATGAGCAGTTCTTC
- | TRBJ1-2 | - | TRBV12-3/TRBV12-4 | CASSLSRTGYTF | TGTGCCAGCAGTCTCTCCCGGACTGGCTACACCTTC
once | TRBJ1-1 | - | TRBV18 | CASSRGWQDSNTEAFF | TGTGCCAGCTCACGGGGCTGGCAGGATAGTAACACTGAAGCTTTCTTT
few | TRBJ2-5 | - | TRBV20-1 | CSAREEWNPQETQYF | TGCAGTGCTAGAGAGGAGTGGAACCCACAAGAGACCCAGTACTTC
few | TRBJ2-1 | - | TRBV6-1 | CASSEAEGSWYDEQFF | TGTGCCAGCAGTGAAGCCGAGGGCAGCTGGTACGATGAGCAGTTCTTC
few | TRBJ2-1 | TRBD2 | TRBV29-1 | CSPDPPTSGGRDEQFF | TGCAGCCCTGACCCTCCAACTAGCGGGGGGCGGGATGAGCAGTTCTTC
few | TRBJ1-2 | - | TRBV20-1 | CSAREGPWLDGYTF | TGCAGTGCTAGAGAGGGACCGTGGTTGGACGGCTACACCTTC
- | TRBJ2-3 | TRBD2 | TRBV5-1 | CASSLRHGTSGEDTQYF | TGCGCCAGCAGCTTGAGGCACGGGACTAGCGGGGAAGATACGCAGTATTTT
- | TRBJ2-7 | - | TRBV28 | CASRPQGVAYEQYF | TGTGCCAGCAGGCCCCAGGGAGTGGCATACGAGCAGTACTTC
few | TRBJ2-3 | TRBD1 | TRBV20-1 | CSARSRDRVDTQYF | TGCAGTGCTAGATCCCGGGACAGGGTAGATACGCAGTATTTT
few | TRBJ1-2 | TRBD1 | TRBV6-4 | CASSGGTARNPYGYTF | TGTGCCAGCAGTGGGGGGACAGCTAGGAACCCCTATGGCTACACCTTC
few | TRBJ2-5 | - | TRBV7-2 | CASSLGVGGIGQETQYF | TGTGCCAGCAGCTTAGGGGTGGGGGGCATCGGCCAAGAGACCCAGTACTTC
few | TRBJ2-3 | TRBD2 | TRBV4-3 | CASSRARGGLPSTDTQYF | TGCGCCAGCAGCCGCGCTCGCGGGGGTCTACCTAGCACAGATACGCAGTATTTT
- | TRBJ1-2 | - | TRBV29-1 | CSVEIGYTF | TGCAGCGTTGAAATTGGCTACACCTTC
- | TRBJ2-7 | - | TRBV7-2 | CASSSPGPRYYEQYF | TGTGCCAGCAGCTCCCCCGGGCCCCGGTACTACGAGCAGTACTTC
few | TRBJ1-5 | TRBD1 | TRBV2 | CASSEGQGGQPQHF | TGTGCCAGCAGTGAAGGACAGGGAGGTCAGCCCCAGCATTTT
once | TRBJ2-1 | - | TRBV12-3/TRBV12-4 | CASRVGGNGQFF | TGTGCCAGCAGGGTCGGGGGAAATGGGCAGTTCTTC
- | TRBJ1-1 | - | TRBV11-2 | CASSLVGSHEAFF | TGTGCCAGCAGCTTAGTGGGCTCTCACGAAGCTTTCTTT
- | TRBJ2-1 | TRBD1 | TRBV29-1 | CCDRTGGISPEQFF | TGCTGCGACCGGACAGGGGGTATAAGTCCCGAGCAGTTCTTC
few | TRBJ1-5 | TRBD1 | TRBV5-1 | CASSWTGSGNQPQHF | TGCGCCAGCAGCTGGACAGGGTCGGGCAATCAGCCCCAGCATTTT
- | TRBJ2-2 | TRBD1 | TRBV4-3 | CASSRGRGLTGELFF | TGCGCCAGCAGCAGGGGCAGGGGGCTAACCGGGGAGCTGTTTTTT
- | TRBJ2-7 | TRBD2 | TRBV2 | CAISVGAGAVEQYF | TGTGCCATCAGCGTTGGAGCGGGGGCGGTCGAGCAGTACTTC
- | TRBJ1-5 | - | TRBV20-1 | CSARDSMLGYSNQPQHF | TGCAGTGCTAGAGATTCTATGTTAGGGTATAGCAATCAGCCCCAGCATTTT
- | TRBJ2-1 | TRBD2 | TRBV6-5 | CASSLQGLAALFF | TGTGCCAGCAGTCTCCAGGGACTAGCGGCTCTGTTCTTC
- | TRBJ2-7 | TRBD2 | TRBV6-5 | CASSYPIGGGVSYEQYF | TGTGCCAGCAGTTACCCAATCGGCGGGGGGGTCTCCTACGAGCAGTACTTC
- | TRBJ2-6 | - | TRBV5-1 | CASSLALTGPNVLTF | TGCGCCAGCAGCTTGGCTCTGACAGGTCCCAACGTCCTGACTTTC
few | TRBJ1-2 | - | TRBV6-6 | CASSPRQYGYTF | TGTGCCAGCAGTCCCCGACAGTATGGCTACACCTTC
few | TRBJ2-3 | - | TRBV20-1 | CSARDSRLVYTQYF | TGCAGTGCTAGAGATTCAAGGCTAGTTTATACGCAGTATTTT
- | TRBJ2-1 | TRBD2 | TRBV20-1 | CSARDEDGLAGYNSYNEQFF | TGCAGTGCTAGAGATGAGGATGGACTAGCGGGGTACAACTCCTACAATGAGCAGTTCTTC
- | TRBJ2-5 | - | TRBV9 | CASSVDTGAGETQYF | TGTGCCAGCAGCGTGGATACAGGGGCGGGGGAGACCCAGTACTTC
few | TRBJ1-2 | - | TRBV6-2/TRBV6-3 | CASRISGVWGYTF | TGTGCCAGCAGAATATCAGGGGTTTGGGGCTACACCTTC
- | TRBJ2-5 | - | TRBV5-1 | CASTVMGRETQYF | TGCGCCAGCACCGTCATGGGGCGAGAGACCCAGTACTTC
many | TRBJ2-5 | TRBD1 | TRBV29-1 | CSSDRGQETQYF | TGCAGCTCGGACAGGGGCCAAGAGACCCAGTACTTC